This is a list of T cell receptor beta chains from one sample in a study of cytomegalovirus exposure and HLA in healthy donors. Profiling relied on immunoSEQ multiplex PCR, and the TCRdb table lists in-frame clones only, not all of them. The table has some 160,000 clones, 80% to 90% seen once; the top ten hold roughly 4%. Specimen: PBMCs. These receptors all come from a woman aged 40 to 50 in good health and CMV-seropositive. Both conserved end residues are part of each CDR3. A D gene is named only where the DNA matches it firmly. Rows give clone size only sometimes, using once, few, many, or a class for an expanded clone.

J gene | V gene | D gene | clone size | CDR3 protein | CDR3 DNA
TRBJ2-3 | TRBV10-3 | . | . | CAISESAVLTDTQYF | TGTGCCATCAGTGAGTCCGCGGTCCTCACAGATACGCAGTATTTT
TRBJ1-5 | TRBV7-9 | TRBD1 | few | CASSLGDRGGNQPQHF | TGTGCCAGCAGCTTGGGGGACAGGGGAGGCAATCAGCCCCAGCATTTT
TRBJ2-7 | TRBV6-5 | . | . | CASSYSGEQYF | TGTGCCAGCAGTTACTCGGGCGAGCAGTACTTC
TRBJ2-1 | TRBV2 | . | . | CASSVRGLEQFF | TGTGCCAGCAGTGTAAGGGGGTTAGAGCAGTTCTTC
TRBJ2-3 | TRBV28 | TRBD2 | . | CAIGGGSTDTQYF | TGTGCCATCGGCGGGGGGTCCACAGATACGCAGTATTTT
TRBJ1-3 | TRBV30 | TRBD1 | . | CAWSVQGTARNTIYF | TGTGCCTGGAGTGTACAGGGGACAGCCCGAAACACCATATATTTT
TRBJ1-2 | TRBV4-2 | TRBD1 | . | CASSQEGRTGSENGYTF | TGTGCCAGCAGCCAAGAGGGCAGGACAGGATCGGAGAATGGCTACACCTTC
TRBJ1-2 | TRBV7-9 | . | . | CAIDGVSPSYGYTF | TGTGCCATCGACGGGGTGAGCCCTAGCTATGGCTACACCTTC
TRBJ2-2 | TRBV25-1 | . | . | CASSGTDSGELFF | TGTGCCAGCAGTGGAACAGATTCAGGGGAGCTGTTTTTT
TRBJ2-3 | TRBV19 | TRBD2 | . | CASRISLLAGGPDTQYF | TGTGCCAGTAGGATTTCCCTACTAGCGGGGGGACCAGATACGCAGTATTTT
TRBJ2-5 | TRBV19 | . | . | CASRKRAEETQYF | TGTGCCAGTAGAAAGCGGGCGGAAGAGACCCAGTACTTC
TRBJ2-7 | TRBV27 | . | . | CASSLSLDRFYEQYF | TGTGCCAGCAGTTTATCCCTAGATCGATTCTACGAGCAGTACTTC
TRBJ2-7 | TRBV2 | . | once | CASRVDTYEQYF | TGTGCCAGCAGGGTAGACACGTACGAGCAGTACTTC
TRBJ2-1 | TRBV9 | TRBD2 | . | CASSVAGGPHEQFF | TGTGCCAGCAGCGTTGCGGGAGGGCCACATGAGCAGTTCTTC
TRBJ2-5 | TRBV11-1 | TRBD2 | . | CASSSGGETQYF | TGTGCCAGCAGCTCTGGGGGGGAAACCCAGTACTTC
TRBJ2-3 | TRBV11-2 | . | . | CASSPAGAADTQYF | TGTGCCAGCAGCCCCGCGGGGGCGGCCGATACGCAGTATTTT
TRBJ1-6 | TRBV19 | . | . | CASSIGLGSYNSPLHF | TGTGCCAGTAGTATAGGACTTGGGTCCTATAATTCACCCCTCCACTTT
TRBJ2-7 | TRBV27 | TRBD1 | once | CASSFRQGAHEQYF | TGTGCCAGCAGTTTTCGACAGGGGGCCCACGAGCAGTACTTC
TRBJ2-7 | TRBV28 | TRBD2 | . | CASSLGVAGGQDEQYF | TGTGCCAGCAGTTTGGGAGTAGCGGGGGGGCAAGACGAGCAGTACTTC
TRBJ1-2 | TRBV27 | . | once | CASSLSDGYTF | TGTGCCAGCAGTTTATCCGATGGCTACACCTTC
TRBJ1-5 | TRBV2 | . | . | CARGTGNQPQHF | TGTGCCAGGGGCACGGGCAATCAGCCCCAGCATTTT
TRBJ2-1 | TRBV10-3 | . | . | CAIRTGPFSYNEQFF | TGTGCCATCAGAACAGGGCCCTTCTCCTACAATGAGCAGTTCTTC
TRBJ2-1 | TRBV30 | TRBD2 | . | CAWSMGLDFNEQFF | TGTGCCTGGAGTATGGGACTAGATTTCAATGAGCAGTTCTTC
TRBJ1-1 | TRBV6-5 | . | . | CASSYSNVGVWTEAFF | TGTGCCAGCAGTTACTCGAATGTAGGGGTATGGACTGAAGCTTTCTTT
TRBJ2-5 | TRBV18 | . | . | CASSPRANGVGTETQYF | TGTGCCAGCTCACCGCGGGCAAACGGGGTTGGAACAGAGACCCAGTACTTC
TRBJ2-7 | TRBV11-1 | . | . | CASSPLSGAGDEQYF | TGTGCCAGCAGTCCCCTCTCGGGAGCAGGAGACGAGCAGTACTTC
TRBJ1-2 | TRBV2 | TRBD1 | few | CASRDRVYGYTF | TGTGCCAGCAGGGACAGGGTGTATGGCTACACCTTC
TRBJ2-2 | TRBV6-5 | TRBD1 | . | CASSSTGGPNTGELFF | TGTGCCAGCAGTTCAACAGGGGGCCCAAACACCGGGGAGCTGTTTTTT
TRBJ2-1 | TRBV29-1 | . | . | CSLMAGLYNEQFF | TGCAGCCTCATGGCGGGACTCTACAATGAGCAGTTCTTC
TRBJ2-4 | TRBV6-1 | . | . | CASSLITGGNIQYF | TGTGCCAGCAGCCTCATTACCGGAGGAAACATTCAGTACTTC
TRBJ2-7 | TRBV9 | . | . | CASSRDWGDYEQYF | TGTGCCAGCAGTCGGGACTGGGGGGATTACGAGCAGTACTTC
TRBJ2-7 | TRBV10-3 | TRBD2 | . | CAISGIPGKFLTSGRNVEQYF | TGTGCCATCAGTGGGATACCCGGGAAGTTTCTGACTAGCGGAAGGAATGTGGAGCAGTACTTC
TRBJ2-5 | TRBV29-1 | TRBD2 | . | CSVEDRASGEWEQYF | TGCAGCGTTGAAGATCGGGCTAGCGGAGAATGGGAGCAGTACTTC
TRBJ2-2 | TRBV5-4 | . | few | CASSLVLGVGTGELFF | TGTGCCAGCAGCTTGGTCCTTGGAGTCGGCACCGGGGAGCTGTTTTTT
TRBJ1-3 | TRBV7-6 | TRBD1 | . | CASSLGGGIQGSGNTIYF | TGTGCCAGCAGCTTAGGGGGAGGAATACAGGGGTCTGGAAACACCATATATTTT
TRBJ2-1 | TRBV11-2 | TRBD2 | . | CASSLGTSGNDEQFF | TGTGCCAGCAGCCTAGGGACTAGCGGGAACGATGAGCAGTTCTTC
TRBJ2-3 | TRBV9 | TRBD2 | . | CASSETSGSPTDTQYF | TGTGCCAGCAGCGAGACTAGCGGGAGCCCCACAGATACGCAGTATTTT
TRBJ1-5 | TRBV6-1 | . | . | CASRLTEGGNQPQHF | TGTGCCAGCAGACTCACCGAAGGGGGCAATCAGCCCCAGCATTTT
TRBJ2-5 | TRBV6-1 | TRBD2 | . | CASRLAGEGTQYF | TGTGCCAGCAGGCTCGCGGGGGAGGGGACCCAGTACTTC
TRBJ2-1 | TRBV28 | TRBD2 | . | CASRIAGGPYEQFF | TGTGCCAGTCGGATCGCGGGAGGGCCCTATGAGCAGTTCTTC
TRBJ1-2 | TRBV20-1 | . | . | CSASGGAGYTF | TGCAGTGCTAGTGGCGGGGCGGGCTACACCTTC
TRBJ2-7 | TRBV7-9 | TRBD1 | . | CASSSGQSYEQYF | TGTGCCAGCAGCTCGGGACAGAGCTACGAGCAGTACTTC